These 18 T cell receptor beta chains share one sample of origin, sequenced in a study of blood T cells in healthy people across ages (dated by TCRdb to 2014 to 2015). Preparation of the library involved 5' RACE. The data were produced on an Illumina HiSeq 2500. A second PCR of roughly 7 to 11 cycles was performed with a sample-barcoded 5' primer and a J-beta primer mix. Using fastp at Q25 and MiXCR, TCRdb reprocessed the public reads and kept productive beta chains. Records with the same CDR3 protein are collapsed into one entry carrying the most frequent genes and DNA. Present in this sample are 1.5 million to 2 million distinct CDR3 sequences, 49% of which were seen just once. The ten top clones hold roughly 2.1% of the sample. Sequencing was carried out using blood. The receptor source for this set is a woman aged 40 to 50 in good health.

V gene TRBV6-1 combines with J gene TRBJ2-7; unclear D gene. Germline V CDR1 and CDR2: MNHNS, SASEGT. V was pared by 1 base and J by 0 bases, with 4 bases between. The CDR3 consists of 13 residues. The CDR3 DNA reads TGTGCCAGCAGTGAAGTGGGCTCCTACGAGCAGTACTTC. Protein: CASSEVGSYEQYF.

The gene calls are TRBV7-2 and TRBJ2-3; D is tentatively TRBD1 or TRBD2 (5 bases each). Germline lookup yields CDR1 SGHTA and CDR2 FQGNSA. V gave up 3 bases and J gave up 3 bases, with 16 bases separating them. This CDR3 spans 16 amino acids. CDR3 in DNA: TGTGCCAGCAGCTTGAGGTGGGGACCCAAAACAGATACGCAGTATTTT. This sequence encodes CASSLRWGPKTDTQYF.

On this clonotype: Mismatch with germline at one junction end may stem from a read error. This chain connects TRBV5-1 to TRBJ2-2; maybe TRBD2 (5 bases). The CDR3 totals 13 residues. Germline CDR1 SGHRS, CDR2 YFSETQ. CDR3 bases: TGCGCCAGCTTCCCCATGAACACCGGGGAACTGTTTTTT. Its translation is CASFPMNTGELFF.

This chain connects TRBV5-1 to TRBJ2-7, with D tentatively TRBD1 (6 bases). The germline V gene has CDR1 SGHRS and CDR2 YFSETQ. V dropped 0 bases and J dropped 0 bases, with 10 bases sitting between them. This CDR3 spans 15 amino acids. CDR3 in amino acids: CASSLDGTPSYEQYF. Written as DNA, the CDR3 is TGCGCCAGCAGCTTGGATGGGACACCCTCCTACGAGCAGTACTTC.

CDR3 loop: CSASPSIQGIWGYGYTF. The CDR3 DNA sequence: TGCAGTGCTAGCCCCTCGATACAGGGAATATGGGGCTATGGCTACACCTTC. V gene TRBV20-1 combines with J gene TRBJ1-2, with D possibly matching TRBD1 (6 bases). The CDR3 is 17 amino acids. Germline assignment: CDR1 DFQATT and CDR2 SNEGSKA (reference sequence). Trimming removed 3 bases at V and 4 bases at J, with 24 bases between.

This clonotype has just a few counts. V is TRBV6-6 and J is TRBJ1-2; D call uncertain. Per germline, CDR1 MNHNY and CDR2 SVGAGI (reference sequence). The V gene lost 10 bases and the J gene lost 4 bases, with 13 bases spanning the gap. This CDR3 has 12 amino acids. CDR3: CATGESPYGYTF. Written as DNA, the CDR3 is TGTGCCACCGGGGAAAGCCCCTATGGCTACACCTTC.

The chain couples TRBV4-2 to TRBJ1-2; 9 nucleotides line up with TRBD1. J lost 7 bases, V lost 1 base, and 13 bases had no gene match. The germline gives CDR1 LGHNA, CDR2 YNFKEQ. This CDR3 comprises 17 residues. CDR3 sequence: CASSQVTGQGGSSGYTF. The CDR3 nucleotides read TGTGCCAGCAGCCAAGTAACGGGACAGGGTGGGAGCTCTGGCTACACCTTC.

Only a few counts were recorded for this clonotype. The V call is TRBV7-2, the J call TRBJ1-5; D might be TRBD1 (5 bases). The CDR3 extends over 16 amino acids. V was shortened by 0 bases and J by 4 bases, with 13 bases between the two germline ends. Germline V gene lookup returns CDR1 SGHTA and CDR2 FQGNSA. DNA of the CDR3: TGTGCCAGCAGCTTAGCGGGGGTGCGGGGAAATCAGCCCCAGCATTTT. Translated: CASSLAGVRGNQPQHF.

J is TRBJ2-1 and V is TRBV27, with D perhaps given as TRBD1 or TRBD2 (6 bases each). Germline V gene sequence: CDR1 MNHEY, CDR2 SMNVEV (reference sequence). This CDR3 comprises 16 residues. V was cut by 2 bases and J by 3 bases, with 14 bases left in between. The CDR3, as DNA: TGTGCCAGCAGTTTAGTCGGGGGCTTCTTCTACAATGAGCAGTTCTTC. This codes for CASSLVGGFFYNEQFF.

In this sample, this clonotype turned up once. Here the CDR3 reads CSARVDNQPQHF. DNA for the CDR3: TGCAGTGCTAGAGTAGACAATCAGCCCCAGCATTTT. The chain employs TRBV20-1 and TRBJ1-5, with unresolved D. The V gene lost 1 base and the J gene lost 3 bases, with 4 bases spanning the gap. Germline V gives CDR1 DFQATT, CDR2 SNEGSKA (reference sequence). This CDR3 has 12 residues.

On this clonotype itself: Mismatch with germline at one junction end may stem from a read error. This chain links TRBV3-1 with TRBJ2-4, with 9 positions matching TRBD1. The J call may not be correct, given that the DNA end is closer to TRBJ2-7. Looked up from germline, CDR1 is LGHDT and CDR2 is YNNKEL (reference sequence). The length of the CDR3 is 13 residues. CDR3 coding DNA: TGTGCCGGCAGAAAGACAGGGGGTGGCGAGCAGTACTTC. It is translated as CAGRKTGGGEQYF.

The chain carries TRBV21-1 and TRBJ2-4; the table's TRBD1 call for D was not verified on the DNA. The end of the DNA is better explained by TRBJ2-5, so the J call may be wrong. TRBV21-1 is a recognized pseudogene. This CDR3 spans 17 amino acids. DNA for the CDR3: TGTGCCAGCAGCAGAGCGGAAGGACAGGGAATTCAAGAGACCCAGTACTTC. Protein sequence: CASSRAEGQGIQETQYF.

This clonotype was seen a handful of times. The chain carries TRBV5-1 and TRBJ2-3; 11 bases are a match to TRBD2. V lost 1 base to trimming and J lost 0 bases; unmatched junction nucleotides: 16. Germline CDR1 SGHRS, CDR2 YFSETQ. This CDR3 contains 21 residues. The CDR3 bases are TGCGCCAGCAGCTTGTTCCGTTTCCGGCTAGCGGGGGGATCTAGCACAGATACGCAGTATTTT. Its protein is CASSLFRFRLAGGSSTDTQYF.

This chain links TRBV5-1 with TRBJ1-2; tentatively, D is TRBD1 (5 bases). V gave up 0 bases and J gave up 6 bases, with 15 bases separating them. CDR3 length: 15 residues. CDR1 is SGHRS, CDR2 YFSETQ, per germline. The CDR3 protein is CASSLDGGSENGYTF. The CDR3 coding sequence is TGCGCCAGCAGCTTGGATGGGGGTTCCGAGAATGGCTACACCTTC. The full variable domain, with the rest looked up from reference TRBV5-1 and TRBJ1-2, is KAGVTQTPRYLIKTRGQQVTLSCSPISGHRSVSWYQQTPGQGLQFLFEYFSETQRNKGNFPGRFSGRQFSNSRSEMNVSTLELGDSALYLCASSLDGGSENGYTFGSGTRLTVV.

The chain uses TRBV3-1 and TRBJ2-5, with D perhaps TRBD1 (6 bases). Gene TRBJ2-7 matches the end of the DNA better, so the J call may be wrong. The CDR3 length is 14 residues. Germline V CDR1 and CDR2: LGHDT, YNNKEL (reference sequence). The CDR3: CASSQTGHLYEQYF. The CDR3 nucleotides read TGTGCCAGCAGCCAGACGGGACACCTCTACGAGCAGTACTTC.

The chain couples TRBV5-1 to TRBJ2-5; tentatively, D is TRBD1 (5 bases). The V and J ends lost 4 bases and 11 bases respectively, with 27 bases between them. Germline CDR1 reads SGHRS; CDR2 reads YFSETQ. The CDR3 has 16 residues. In DNA, the CDR3 is TGCGCCAGCAGCATCTCGACAGCGCTCAGTGGGTATGAGCAGTACTTC. Translation: CASSISTALSGYEQYF.

V gene TRBV9 combines with J gene TRBJ2-5; the match to TRBD2 covers 9 bases. V was clipped by 4 bases and J by 3 bases; unmatched bases: 10. Germline CDR1 is SGDLS and CDR2 is YYNGEE. CDR3 length equals 16 residues. Written as DNA, the CDR3 is TGTGCCAGCAGCCCGAGGGGCCCTAGCGGGGAAGAGACCCAGTACTTC. Translation gives CASSPRGPSGEETQYF.

This chain joins TRBV19 and TRBJ1-1, with D unclear. V gave up 5 bases and J gave up 7 bases, with 8 bases separating them. Germline V lookup: CDR1 LNHDA, CDR2 SQIVND (reference sequence). The CDR3 is 11 residues long. CDR3 in DNA: TGTGCCAGTAGTGGGCGGTTTGAAGCTTTCTTT. This encodes CASSGRFEAFF.